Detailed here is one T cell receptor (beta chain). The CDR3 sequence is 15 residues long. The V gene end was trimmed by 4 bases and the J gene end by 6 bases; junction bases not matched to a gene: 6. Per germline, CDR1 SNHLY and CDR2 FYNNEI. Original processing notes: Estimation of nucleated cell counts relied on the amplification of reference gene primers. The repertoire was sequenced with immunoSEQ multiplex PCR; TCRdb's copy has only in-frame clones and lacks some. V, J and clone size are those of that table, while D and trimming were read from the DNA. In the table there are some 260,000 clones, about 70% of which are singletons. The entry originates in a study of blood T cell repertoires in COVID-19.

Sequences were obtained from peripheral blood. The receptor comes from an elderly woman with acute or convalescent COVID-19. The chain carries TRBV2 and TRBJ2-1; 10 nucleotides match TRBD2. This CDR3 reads CASSGLSGGTNEQFF. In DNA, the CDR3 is TGTGCCAGCAGTGGCCTTAGCGGGGGGACCAATGAGCAGTTCTTC.